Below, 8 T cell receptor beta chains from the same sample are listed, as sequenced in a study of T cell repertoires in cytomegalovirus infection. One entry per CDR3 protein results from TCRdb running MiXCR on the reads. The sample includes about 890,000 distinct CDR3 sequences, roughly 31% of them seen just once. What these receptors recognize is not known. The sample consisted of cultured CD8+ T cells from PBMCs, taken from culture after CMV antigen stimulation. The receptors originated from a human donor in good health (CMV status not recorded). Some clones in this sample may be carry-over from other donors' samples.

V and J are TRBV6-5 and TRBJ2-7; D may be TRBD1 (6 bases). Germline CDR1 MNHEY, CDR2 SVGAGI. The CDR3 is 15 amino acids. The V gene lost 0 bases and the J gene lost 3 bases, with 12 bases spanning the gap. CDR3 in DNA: TGTGCCAGCAGTTACTCGGGGACACAAGTCTACGAGCAGTACTTC. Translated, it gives CASSYSGTQVYEQYF.

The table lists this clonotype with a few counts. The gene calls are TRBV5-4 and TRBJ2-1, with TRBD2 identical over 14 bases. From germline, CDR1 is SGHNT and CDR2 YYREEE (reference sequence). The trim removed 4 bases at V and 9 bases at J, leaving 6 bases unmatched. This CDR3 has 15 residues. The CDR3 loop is CASSPRTSGGLEQFF. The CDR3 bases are TGTGCCAGCAGCCCCCGGACTAGCGGGGGGCTTGAGCAGTTCTTC.

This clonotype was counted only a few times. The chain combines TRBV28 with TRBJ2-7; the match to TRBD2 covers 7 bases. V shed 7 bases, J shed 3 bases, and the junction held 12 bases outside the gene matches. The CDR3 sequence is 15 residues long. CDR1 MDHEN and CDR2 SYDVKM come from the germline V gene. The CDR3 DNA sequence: TGTGCCAGCACCCCCCTTCTAGCGGAGGACTACGAGCAGTACTTC. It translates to CASTPLLAEDYEQYF.

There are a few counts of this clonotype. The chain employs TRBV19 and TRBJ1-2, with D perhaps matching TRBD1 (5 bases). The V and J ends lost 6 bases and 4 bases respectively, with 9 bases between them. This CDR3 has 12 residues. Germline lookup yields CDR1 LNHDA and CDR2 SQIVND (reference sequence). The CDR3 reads CASRQGVYGYTF. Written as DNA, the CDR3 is TGTGCCAGTAGGCAAGGGGTCTATGGCTACACCTTC.

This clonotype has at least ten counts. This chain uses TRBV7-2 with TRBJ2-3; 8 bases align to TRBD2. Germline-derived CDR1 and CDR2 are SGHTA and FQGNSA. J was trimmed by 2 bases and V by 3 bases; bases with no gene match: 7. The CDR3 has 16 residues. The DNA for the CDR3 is TGTGCCAGCAGCTTTGGGCCGGGGGGGCCCACAGATACGCAGTATTTT. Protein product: CASSFGPGGPTDTQYF.

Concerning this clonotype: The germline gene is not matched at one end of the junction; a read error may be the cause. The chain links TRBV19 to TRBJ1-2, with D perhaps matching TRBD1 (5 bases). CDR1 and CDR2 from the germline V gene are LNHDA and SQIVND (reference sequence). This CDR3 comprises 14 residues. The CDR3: CASSQRDGNYSYTF. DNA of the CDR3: TGTGCCAGTAGCCAAAGGGACGGGAACTATAGCTACACCTTC. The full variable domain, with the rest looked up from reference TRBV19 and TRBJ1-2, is DGGITQSPKYLFRKEGQNVTLSCEQNLNHDAMYWYRQDPGQGLRLIYYSQIVNDFQKGDIAEGYSVSREKKESFPLTVTSAQKNPTAFYLCASSQRDGNYSYTFGSGTRLTVV.

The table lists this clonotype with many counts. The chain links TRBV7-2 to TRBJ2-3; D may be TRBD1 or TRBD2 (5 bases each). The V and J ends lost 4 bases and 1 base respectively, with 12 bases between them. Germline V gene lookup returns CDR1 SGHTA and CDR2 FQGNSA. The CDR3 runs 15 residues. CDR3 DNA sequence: TGTGCCAGCAGCTCCGGGACCCTGGGCACAGATACGCAGTATTTT. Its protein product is CASSSGTLGTDTQYF.

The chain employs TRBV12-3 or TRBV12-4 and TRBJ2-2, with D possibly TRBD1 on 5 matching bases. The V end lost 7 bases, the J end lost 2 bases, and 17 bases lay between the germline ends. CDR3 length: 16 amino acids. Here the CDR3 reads CASTGDKGINTGELFF. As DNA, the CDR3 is TGTGCCAGCACCGGAGACAAGGGGATTAACACCGGGGAGCTGTTTTTT.